Below, 24 T cell receptor beta chains from the same sample are listed, as sequenced in a study of blood T cell repertoires in COVID-19. Profiled with immunoSEQ multiplex PCR; TCRdb holds only in-frame clones, not every one. Counted here are under 250,000 clones, about 90% occurring once; the ten biggest clones make up roughly 2.5%. Sequenced sample: peripheral blood. The receptors here all came from a woman aged 60-70 years with acute or convalescent COVID-19.

The chain is built from TRBV7-3 and TRBJ1-1, with 9 positions matching TRBD1. Germline CDR1 is SGHTA and CDR2 is FQGTGA. The ends lost 6 bases at V and 4 bases at J; junction bases unmatched: 9. The CDR3 has 15 residues. CDR3 in DNA: TGTGCCAGCAGTCCGAAGGGGGACAGGGCCACTGAAGCTTTCTTT. Translated: CASSPKGDRATEAFF.

The gene calls are TRBV9 and TRBJ2-5, with 8 bases matching TRBD1. This CDR3 is built from 16 residues. The V gene end was trimmed by 3 bases and the J gene end by 5 bases; junction bases not matched to a gene: 12. CDR1 is SGDLS and CDR2 is YYNGEE in the germline V gene. The CDR3 loop is CASSESGGLFEETQYF. In DNA form, the CDR3 reads TGTGCCAGCAGCGAGTCAGGGGGCTTATTCGAGGAGACCCAGTACTTC. The whole variable domain, remainder taken from reference TRBV9 and TRBJ2-5, is DSGVTQTPKHLITATGQRVTLRCSPRSGDLSVYWYQQSLDQGLQFLIQYYNGEERAKGNILERFSAQQFPDLHSELNLSSLELGDSALYFCASSESGGLFEETQYFGPGTRLLVL.

The genes are TRBV10-2 and TRBJ2-1, with D maybe TRBD2 (7 bases). V was shortened by 11 bases and J by 2 bases, with 19 bases between the two germline ends. Germline V CDR1 and CDR2: WSHSY, SAAADI. This CDR3 has 15 amino acids. CDR3 in DNA: TGCGCCTCCAGAGAAGGGCGGGGGCCCTACAATGAGCAGTTCTTC. This gives the protein CASREGRGPYNEQFF.

Only one count was recorded for this clone. CDR3 residues: CASSRQGLHEQYF. CDR3 bases: TGCGCCAGCAGCCGACAGGGCCTCCACGAGCAGTACTTC. The chain carries TRBV5-1 and TRBJ2-7, with 7 nucleotides matching TRBD1. The ends lost 4 bases at V and 5 bases at J; junction bases unmatched: 6. CDR3 length: 13 residues. Germline CDR1 and CDR2: SGHRS and YFSETQ.

This sequence joins TRBV10-2 and TRBJ1-3; D is possibly TRBD1 (6 bases). CDR3 size: 16 residues. Germline V gives CDR1 WSHSY, CDR2 SAAADI. Trimming pared 6 bases from V and 1 base from J, leaving 16 bases between. CDR3 bases: TGCGCCAGCAGGCTAGCTGGGGGGGCATCTGGAAACACCATATATTTT. Its translation is CASRLAGGASGNTIYF.

The V call is TRBV4-2, the J call TRBJ1-1, with unresolved D. The CDR3 runs to 16 residues. The V and J ends lost 2 bases and 1 base respectively, with 14 bases between them. Germline V CDR1 and CDR2: LGHNA, YNFKEQ. Here the CDR3 reads CASSQKFLRENTEAFF. The CDR3 DNA is TGTGCCAGCAGCCAAAAATTTTTGCGGGAGAACACTGAAGCTTTCTTT.

The rearrangement joins TRBV5-1 to TRBJ1-1; TRBD1 matches 8 bases. Germline V gives CDR1 SGHRS, CDR2 YFSETQ. Germline trimming cut 4 bases from V and 5 bases from J; bases unmatched to any gene: 7. This CDR3 is 14 amino acids long. The CDR3 coding sequence is TGCGCCAGCAGCCGTACAGGGGGGAGAACTGAAGCTTTCTTT. It codes for CASSRTGGRTEAFF.

The chain uses TRBV19 and TRBJ1-2; TRBD1 matches 7 bases. CDR3 length equals 16 residues. Germline CDR1 is LNHDA and CDR2 is SQIVND (reference sequence). Trimming cost V 5 bases and J 1 base; bases outside gene matches: 10. The CDR3: CASSPRQGGINYGYTF. CDR3 nucleotides: TGTGCCAGTAGTCCAAGACAGGGAGGCATTAACTATGGCTACACCTTC.

This rearrangement joins TRBV19 to TRBJ1-1, with D unresolved. Per the germline V gene, CDR1 is LNHDA and CDR2 is SQIVND (reference sequence). With 5 bases removed from V and 2 bases from J, the gap between germline ends came to 15 bases. The CDR3 length is 15 residues. The chain's CDR3 is CASSREEQANTEAFF. The CDR3 nucleotides are TGTGCCAGTAGTCGGGAGGAGCAGGCCAACACTGAAGCTTTCTTT. Combining the CDR3 with reference TRBV19 and TRBJ1-1 gives the whole variable domain DGGITQSPKYLFRKEGQNVTLSCEQNLNHDAMYWYRQDPGQGLRLIYYSQIVNDFQKGDIAEGYSVSREKKESFPLTVTSAQKNPTAFYLCASSREEQANTEAFFGQGTRLTVV.

The chain employs TRBV20-1 and TRBJ2-4, with 8 bases matching TRBD2. V trimming: 3 bases; J trimming: 5 bases; junction bases outside the gene matches: 12. The germline V gene encodes CDR1 DFQATT and CDR2 SNEGSKA (reference sequence). The CDR3 is made up of 16 amino acids. The CDR3 sequence is CSASGTLRGGQNIQYF. CDR3 coding DNA: TGCAGTGCTAGTGGGACACTCCGGGGGGGCCAAAACATTCAGTACTTC.

The CDR3 protein is CAWSKRETQYF. The CDR3 DNA follows: TGTGCCTGGAGTAAGCGAGAGACCCAGTACTTC. V gene TRBV30 combines with J gene TRBJ2-5; D is undetermined. The CDR3 runs 11 residues. Trimming shortened V by 2 bases and J by 4 bases, and 5 bases separated the two germline ends. Germline lookup yields CDR1 GTSNPN and CDR2 SVGIG (reference sequence). Based on the CDR3 plus reference TRBV30 and TRBJ2-5, the full variable domain is SQTIHQWPATLVQPVGSPLSLECTVEGTSNPNLYWYRQAAGRGLQLLFYSVGIGQISSEVPQNLSASRPQDRQFILSSKKLLLSDSGFYLCAWSKRETQYFGPGTRLLVL.

This sequence joins TRBV7-2 and TRBJ1-1, with 8 positions matching TRBD1. CDR1 and CDR2 from the germline V gene are SGHTA and FQGNSA. Unmatched junction bases numbered 10, after V lost 2 bases and J lost 5 bases. The CDR3 has 16 residues. CDR3 in DNA: TGTGCCAGCAGCTTAAACAGGGGGGGAACGGGAACTGAAGCTTTCTTT. Residues: CASSLNRGGTGTEAFF.

The rearrangement uses TRBV19 and TRBJ1-5, with 8 positions matching TRBD1. Trimming cost V 9 bases and J 4 bases; bases outside gene matches: 8. The CDR3 runs 14 residues. Per the germline V gene, CDR1 is LNHDA and CDR2 is SQIVND (reference sequence). CDR3 region: CASLQGTGNQPQHF. CDR3 coding DNA: TGTGCCAGCTTACAAGGGACAGGAAATCAGCCCCAGCATTTT. Variable domain in full (rest from reference TRBV19 and TRBJ1-5): DGGITQSPKYLFRKEGQNVTLSCEQNLNHDAMYWYRQDPGQGLRLIYYSQIVNDFQKGDIAEGYSVSREKKESFPLTVTSAQKNPTAFYLCASLQGTGNQPQHFGDGTRLSIL.

The chain carries TRBV19 and TRBJ2-6, with D possibly being TRBD1 (6 bases). The germline V and J ends were trimmed by 1 base and 0 bases, with 13 bases remaining between them. The CDR3 has 18 residues. CDR1 LNHDA and CDR2 SQIVND come from the germline V gene (reference sequence). Here the CDR3 DNA reads TGTGCCAGTAGTATAGGGAGACAGGATAGCTCTGGGGCCAACGTCCTGACTTTC. Amino acid sequence: CASSIGRQDSSGANVLTF.

This chain joins TRBV6-5 and TRBJ2-3; tentatively, D is TRBD2 (6 bases). The V gene's germline CDR1 is MNHEY and CDR2 SVGAGI. Trimming removed 4 bases at V and 0 bases at J, with 14 bases between. This CDR3 has 16 residues. The CDR3: CASSSGTLWSTDTQYF. CDR3 nucleotide sequence: TGTGCCAGCAGTTCTGGGACTCTTTGGAGCACAGATACGCAGTATTTT.

This chain uses TRBV16 with TRBJ1-5; D may be TRBD1 (5 bases). The CDR3 has 15 residues. CDR1 and CDR2 from the germline V gene are KGHSY and FQNENV. V was clipped by 4 bases and J by 4 bases, with 14 bases between them. CDR3 residues: CASSPYGGFNQPQHF. In DNA form, the CDR3 reads TGTGCCAGCAGCCCCTACGGGGGTTTTAATCAGCCCCAGCATTTT.

The V gene is TRBV4-2, the J gene TRBJ1-4; a possible D gene is TRBD1 (5 bases). The germline V gene has CDR1 LGHNA and CDR2 YNFKEQ. Trimming left V 0 bases short and J 6 bases short, with 17 bases between. The CDR3 extends over 17 amino acids. The CDR3, as DNA: TGTGCCAGCAGCCAAGATTGGGACCCCGGAGGGTATGAAAAACTGTTTTTT. Encoded protein: CASSQDWDPGGYEKLFF.

The rearrangement links TRBV30 to TRBJ2-7; TRBD1 is a possible D gene (6 bases). This CDR3 is 13 amino acids long. V lost 2 bases to trimming and J lost 2 bases, with 10 bases between them. The germline gives CDR1 GTSNPN, CDR2 SVGIG (reference sequence). The CDR3 region is CAWSKDSPYEQYF. As DNA, the CDR3 is TGTGCCTGGAGTAAGGACAGCCCCTACGAGCAGTACTTC.

The J gene is TRBJ2-7, the V gene TRBV11-2; 9 bases are a match to TRBD2. The ends lost 1 base at V and 3 bases at J; junction bases unmatched: 4. The germline V gene has CDR1 SGHAT and CDR2 FQNNGV. CDR3 length: 15 amino acids. The CDR3 DNA is TGTGCCAGCAGCTTAGGTCTAGCGGGAAACTACGAGCAGTACTTC. Translated, it gives CASSLGLAGNYEQYF.

The chain combines TRBV6-5 with TRBJ1-5; D remains ambiguous. Trimming took off 5 bases at V and 0 bases at J, with 5 bases between the two ends. The CDR3 covers 13 residues. Germline CDR1 MNHEY, CDR2 SVGAGI. The CDR3 region has the DNA TGTGCCAGCAGTAGCGGTAGCAATCAGCCCCAGCATTTT. The encoded protein is CASSSGSNQPQHF.

The CDR3 DNA sequence: TGTGCCAGCAGCTTAGTAATAGCGGGAGGCCCGAAGGTGGGCGATGAGCAGTTCTTC. Protein: CASSLVIAGGPKVGDEQFF. The chain links TRBV7-6 to TRBJ2-1; TRBD2 matches 10 bases. Germline V gives CDR1 SGHVS, CDR2 FNYEAQ. After removal of 1 base from V and 8 bases from J, the junction contained 17 bases not matched to a gene. The CDR3 runs 19 residues.

The genes are TRBV27 and TRBJ1-1; D is perhaps TRBD1 (5 bases). From germline, CDR1 is MNHEY and CDR2 SMNVEV (reference sequence). V shed 5 bases and J shed 1 base, with 11 bases lying between them. The CDR3 is 14 residues long. The CDR3 region is CASSPWGGNTEAFF. The CDR3 DNA reads as TGTGCCAGCAGTCCCTGGGGGGGGAACACTGAAGCTTTCTTT.

This sequence joins TRBV7-9 and TRBJ2-7, with 9 nucleotides matching TRBD1. CDR1 SEHNR and CDR2 FQNEAQ come from the germline V gene (reference sequence). The CDR3 is made up of 19 amino acids. The ends lost 0 bases at V and 3 bases at J; junction bases unmatched: 15. In DNA form, the CDR3 reads TGTGCCAGCAGCTTAGCGAGGGGGGACAGGGCAGTCGCATTCTACGAGCAGTACTTC. Its translation is CASSLARGDRAVAFYEQYF.

This rearrangement joins TRBV18 to TRBJ1-5; D possibly corresponds to TRBD1 (6 bases). CDR3 length: 15 amino acids. V was pared by 3 bases and J by 5 bases, with 14 bases between. Germline loops: CDR1 KGHSH, CDR2 LQKENI. This CDR3 reads CASSPSGAIYQPQHF. CDR3 nucleotides: TGTGCCAGCTCACCCTCAGGGGCTATTTATCAGCCCCAGCATTTT.